These T cell receptor beta chains were read from a single sample in a study of vaccination and CD4 T cells after COVID-19. TCRdb ran MiXCR on the PCR reads and lists one entry per CDR3 protein. The sample records fewer than 8,500 distinct CDR3 sequences, under 40% being singletons. These receptors lack a known antigen. The specimen was CD4+ T cells from blood, cultured in vitro. Receptors originate from a human donor in good health. Both conserved end residues are part of each CDR3. D genes are given only for firm matches. Size is omitted from some rows. Given values are once, few, many or a class for expanded clones.

v_call,j_call,clone_size,d_call,cdr3_nt,cdr3_aa
TRBV6-1,TRBJ2-5,.,.,TGTGCCAGCAGGTCACGGGCGGTGGGGACCCAGTACTTC,CASRSRAVGTQYF
TRBV28,TRBJ1-2,.,TRBD1,TGTGCCAGCAGTCCCTCGGACAGGAACTATGGCTACACCTTC,CASSPSDRNYGYTF
TRBV20-1,TRBJ1-4,.,.,TGCAGTGCTAGTACGCAGGGTATCACTAATGAAAAACTGTTTTTT,CSASTQGITNEKLFF
TRBV19,TRBJ2-3,few,.,TGTGCCAGTAGTATGCCTAGCGTGACAGATACGCAGTATTTT,CASSMPSVTDTQYF
TRBV2,TRBJ1-3,.,.,TGTGCCAGCAGTGAGGGCAGGGCTCCTGGAAACACCATATATTTT,CASSEGRAPGNTIYF
TRBV6-2/TRBV6-3,TRBJ1-6,.,TRBD1,TGTGCCAGCAGTTCCTCCGACCTTTTGGGACAGACAAATTCACCCCTCCACTTT,CASSSSDLLGQTNSPLHF
TRBV12-3/TRBV12-4,TRBJ2-3,.,TRBD1,TGTGCCAGCAGCCGTACGACAGGGGGCACAGATACGCAGTATTTT,CASSRTTGGTDTQYF
TRBV9,TRBJ1-2,.,.,TGTGCCAGCAGCGTAGAATGGGGAAACTATGGCTACACCTTC,CASSVEWGNYGYTF
TRBV6-2/TRBV6-3,TRBJ2-1,.,.,TGTGCCAGCAGCCTCGGACAAAAGGGGGGGGGGTTCTGGAATGAGCAGTTCTTC,CASSLGQKGGGFWNEQFF
TRBV7-9,TRBJ2-7,.,.,TGTGCCAGCAGCTTGGGGGACGTAGGTTCCTACGAGCAGTACTTC,CASSLGDVGSYEQYF
TRBV6-1,TRBJ1-1,few,.,TGTGCCAGCAGGACCTACGGGGGGCGAGGGAAAGCTTTCTTT,CASRTYGGRGKAFF
TRBV12-3/TRBV12-4,TRBJ1-2,.,.,TGTGCCAGCAGCTCGGGACCGAACTATGGCTACACCTTC,CASSSGPNYGYTF
TRBV6-1,TRBJ1-5,few,.,TGTGCCACCCTTTCTCAGCCCCAGCATTTT,CATLSQPQHF
TRBV7-2,TRBJ2-2,few,.,TGTGCCAGCAGCTTAGGGCCGCTCGGGGAGCTGTTTTTT,CASSLGPLGELFF
TRBV2,TRBJ2-4,.,.,TGTGCCAGCTTTGACAGTCCAGCCAAAAACATTCAGTACTTC,CASFDSPAKNIQYF
TRBV5-8,TRBJ2-3,.,.,TGTGCCAGCAGCTTGGATCTAGCAGGCACAGATACGCAGTATTTT,CASSLDLAGTDTQYF